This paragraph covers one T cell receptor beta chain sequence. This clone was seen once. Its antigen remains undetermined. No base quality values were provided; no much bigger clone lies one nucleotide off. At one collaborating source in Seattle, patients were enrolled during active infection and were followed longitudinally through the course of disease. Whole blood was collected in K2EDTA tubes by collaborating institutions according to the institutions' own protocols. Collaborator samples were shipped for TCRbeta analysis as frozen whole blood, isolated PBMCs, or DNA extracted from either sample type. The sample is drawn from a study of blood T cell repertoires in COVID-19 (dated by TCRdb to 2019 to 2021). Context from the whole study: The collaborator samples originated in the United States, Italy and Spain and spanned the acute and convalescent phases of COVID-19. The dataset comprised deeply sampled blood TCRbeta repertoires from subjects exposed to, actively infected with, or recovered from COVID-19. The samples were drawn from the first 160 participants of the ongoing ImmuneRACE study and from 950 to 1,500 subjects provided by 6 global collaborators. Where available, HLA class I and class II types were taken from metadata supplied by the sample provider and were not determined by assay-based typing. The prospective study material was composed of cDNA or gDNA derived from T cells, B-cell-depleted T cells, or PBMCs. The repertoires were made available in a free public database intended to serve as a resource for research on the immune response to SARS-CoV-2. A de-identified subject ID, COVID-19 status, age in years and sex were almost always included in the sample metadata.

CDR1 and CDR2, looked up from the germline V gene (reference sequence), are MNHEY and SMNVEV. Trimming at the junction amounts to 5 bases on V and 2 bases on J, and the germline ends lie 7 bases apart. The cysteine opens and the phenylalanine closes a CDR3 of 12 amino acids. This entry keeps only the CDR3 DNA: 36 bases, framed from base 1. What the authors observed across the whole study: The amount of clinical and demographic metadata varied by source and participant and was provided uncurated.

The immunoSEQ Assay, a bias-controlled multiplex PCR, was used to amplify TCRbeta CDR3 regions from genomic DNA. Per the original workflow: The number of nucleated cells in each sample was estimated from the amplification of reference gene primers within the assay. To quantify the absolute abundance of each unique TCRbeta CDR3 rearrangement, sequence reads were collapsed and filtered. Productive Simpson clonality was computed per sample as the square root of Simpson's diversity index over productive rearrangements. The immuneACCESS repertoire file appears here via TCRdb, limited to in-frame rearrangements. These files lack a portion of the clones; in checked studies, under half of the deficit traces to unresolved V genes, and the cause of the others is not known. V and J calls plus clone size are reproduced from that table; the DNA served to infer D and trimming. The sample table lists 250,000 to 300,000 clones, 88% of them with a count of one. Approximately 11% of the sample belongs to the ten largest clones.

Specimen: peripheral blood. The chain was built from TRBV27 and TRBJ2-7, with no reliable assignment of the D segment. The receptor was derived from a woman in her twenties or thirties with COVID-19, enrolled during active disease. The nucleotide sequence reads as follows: TGTGCCAGCAGTAGCTCTCCCTACGAGCAGTACTTC. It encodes CASSSSPYEQYF.